This record covers a single TCR beta chain. The entry originates in a study of monozygotic twins with inflammatory bowel disease. The CDR3 totals 13 residues. CDR1 is MNHEY, CDR2 SMNVEV, per germline (reference sequence). TCRdb re-called the 5' RACE reads and gives one entry per CDR3 protein, without DNA. This sample's clone table lists some 99,000 distinct CDR3 sequences. This sequence was found in a human donor with ulcerative colitis or Crohn's disease, or a healthy co-twin of an affected twin (not recorded which). The gene calls are TRBV27 and TRBJ2-1; as DNA is missing, the TRBD2 call by TCRdb cannot be tested. The sequencing input was blood. The CDR3 loop reads CASWRGGDNEQFF.